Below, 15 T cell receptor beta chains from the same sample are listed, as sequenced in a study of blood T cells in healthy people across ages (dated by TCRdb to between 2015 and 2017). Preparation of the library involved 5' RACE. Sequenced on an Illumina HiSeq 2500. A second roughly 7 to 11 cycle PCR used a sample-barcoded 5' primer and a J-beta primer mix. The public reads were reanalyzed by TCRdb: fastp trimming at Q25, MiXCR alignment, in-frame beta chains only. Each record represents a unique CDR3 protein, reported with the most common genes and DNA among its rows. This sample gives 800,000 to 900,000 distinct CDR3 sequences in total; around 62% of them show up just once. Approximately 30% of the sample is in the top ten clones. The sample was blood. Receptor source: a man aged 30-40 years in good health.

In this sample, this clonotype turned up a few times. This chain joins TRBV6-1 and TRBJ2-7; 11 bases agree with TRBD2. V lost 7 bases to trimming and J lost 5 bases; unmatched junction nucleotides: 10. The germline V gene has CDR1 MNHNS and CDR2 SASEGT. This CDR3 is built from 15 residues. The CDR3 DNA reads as TGTGCCAGCATCCCTAGCGGGGGGACTCCCCACGAGCAGTACTTC. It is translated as CASIPSGGTPHEQYF.

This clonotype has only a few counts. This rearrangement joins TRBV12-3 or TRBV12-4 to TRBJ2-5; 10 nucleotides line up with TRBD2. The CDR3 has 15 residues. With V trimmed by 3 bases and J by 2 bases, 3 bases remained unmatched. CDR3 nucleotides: TGTGCCAGCAGTTTGAGACTAGCGGGTCAAGAGACCCAGTACTTC. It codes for CASSLRLAGQETQYF.

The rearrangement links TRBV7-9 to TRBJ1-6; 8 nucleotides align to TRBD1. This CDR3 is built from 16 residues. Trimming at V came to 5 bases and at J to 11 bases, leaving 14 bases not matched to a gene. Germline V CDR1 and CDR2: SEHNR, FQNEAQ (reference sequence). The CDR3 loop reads CASSLAPGQVRPPLHF. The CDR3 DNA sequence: TGTGCCAGCAGCCTCGCCCCGGGACAGGTTCGTCCACCCCTCCACTTT. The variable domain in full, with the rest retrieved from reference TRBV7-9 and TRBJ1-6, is DTGVSQNPRHKITKRGQNVTFRCDPISEHNRLYWYRQTLGQGPEFLTYFQNEAQLEKSRLLSDRFSAERPKGSFSTLEIQRTEQGDSAMYLCASSLAPGQVRPPLHFGNGTRLTVT.

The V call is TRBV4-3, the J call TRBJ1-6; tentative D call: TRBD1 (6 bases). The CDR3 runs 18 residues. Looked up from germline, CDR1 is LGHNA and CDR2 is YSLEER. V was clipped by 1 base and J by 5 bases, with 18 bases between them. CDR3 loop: CASSQAPGHSLDNSPLHF. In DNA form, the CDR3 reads TGCGCCAGCAGCCAAGCTCCGGGACACAGTCTCGATAATTCACCCCTCCACTTT.

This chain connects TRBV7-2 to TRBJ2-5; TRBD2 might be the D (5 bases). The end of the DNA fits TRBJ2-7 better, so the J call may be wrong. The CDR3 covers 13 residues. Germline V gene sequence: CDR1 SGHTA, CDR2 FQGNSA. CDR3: CASTETGYDEQYF. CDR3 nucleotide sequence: TGTGCCAGCACCGAAACGGGGTACGACGAGCAGTACTTC.

The CDR3 is CASSRQLPDSSDGYTF. CDR3 coding DNA: TGTGCCAGCAGTCGACAGTTACCCGACTCTAGCGATGGCTACACCTTC. V is TRBV12-3 or TRBV12-4 and J is TRBJ1-2; tentatively, D is TRBD1 (5 bases). Deletions cut 5 bases from V and 6 bases from J, with 22 bases between. This CDR3 is built from 16 residues.

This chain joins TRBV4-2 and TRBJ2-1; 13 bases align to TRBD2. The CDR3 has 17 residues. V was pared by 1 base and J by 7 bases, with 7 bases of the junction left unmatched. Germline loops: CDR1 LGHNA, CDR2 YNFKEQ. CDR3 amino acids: CASSQVGTSGVRNEQFF. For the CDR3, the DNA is TGTGCCAGCAGCCAAGTCGGGACTAGCGGGGTACGGAATGAGCAGTTCTTC.

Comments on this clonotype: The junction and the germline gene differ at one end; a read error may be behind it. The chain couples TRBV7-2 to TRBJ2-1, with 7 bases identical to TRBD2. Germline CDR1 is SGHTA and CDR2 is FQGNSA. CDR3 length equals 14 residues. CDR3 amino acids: CAGSPQRGPGEQFF. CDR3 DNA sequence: TGTGCCGGCAGCCCCCAGCGGGGCCCGGGTGAGCAGTTCTTC.

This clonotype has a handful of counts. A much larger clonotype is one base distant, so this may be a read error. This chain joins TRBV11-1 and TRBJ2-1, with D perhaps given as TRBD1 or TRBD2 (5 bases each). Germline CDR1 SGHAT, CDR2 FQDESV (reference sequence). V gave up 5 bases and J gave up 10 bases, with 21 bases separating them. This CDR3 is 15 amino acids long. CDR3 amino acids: CASSRGTPGFNEQFF. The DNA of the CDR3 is TGTGCCAGCAGCCGTGGGACCCCGGGGTTCAACGAGCAGTTCTTC.

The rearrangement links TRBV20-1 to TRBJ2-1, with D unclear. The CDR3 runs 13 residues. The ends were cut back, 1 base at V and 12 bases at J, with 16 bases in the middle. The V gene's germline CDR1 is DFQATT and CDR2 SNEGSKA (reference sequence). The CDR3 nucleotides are TGCAGTGCTAGAGCCCTCTCACTACTCGGGCAGTTCTTC. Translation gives CSARALSLLGQFF.

The DNA for the CDR3 is TGTGCCAGCAGTGCTGGACAGGGCTCGAACACCGGGGAGCTGTTTTTT. Its translation is CASSAGQGSNTGELFF. The chain couples TRBV27 to TRBJ2-2; 8 nucleotides line up with TRBD1. Trimming removed 5 bases from V and 0 bases from J; junction bases left unmatched: 5. This CDR3 has 16 amino acids. Per germline, CDR1 MNHEY and CDR2 SMNVEV (reference sequence).

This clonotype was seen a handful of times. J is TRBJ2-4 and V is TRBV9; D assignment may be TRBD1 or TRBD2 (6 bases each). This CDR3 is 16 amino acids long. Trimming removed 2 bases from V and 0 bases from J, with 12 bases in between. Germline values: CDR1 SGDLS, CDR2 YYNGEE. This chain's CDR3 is CASSVRGDGAKNIQYF. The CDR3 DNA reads TGTGCCAGCAGCGTGAGGGGGGACGGAGCCAAAAACATTCAGTACTTC.

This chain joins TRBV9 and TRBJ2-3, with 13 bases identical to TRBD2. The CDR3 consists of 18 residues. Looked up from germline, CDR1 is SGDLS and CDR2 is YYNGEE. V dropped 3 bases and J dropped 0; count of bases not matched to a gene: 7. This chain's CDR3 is CASSGTSGGPPSTDTQYF. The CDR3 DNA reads TGTGCCAGCAGCGGGACTAGCGGGGGACCCCCTAGCACAGATACGCAGTATTTT.

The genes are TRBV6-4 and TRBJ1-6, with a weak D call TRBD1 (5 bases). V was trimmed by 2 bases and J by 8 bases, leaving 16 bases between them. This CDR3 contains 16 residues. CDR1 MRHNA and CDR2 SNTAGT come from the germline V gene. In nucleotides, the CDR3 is TGTGCCAGCAGTGACCCCCCCGGGGCGTGGGATTCACCCCTCCACTTT. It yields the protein CASSDPPGAWDSPLHF.

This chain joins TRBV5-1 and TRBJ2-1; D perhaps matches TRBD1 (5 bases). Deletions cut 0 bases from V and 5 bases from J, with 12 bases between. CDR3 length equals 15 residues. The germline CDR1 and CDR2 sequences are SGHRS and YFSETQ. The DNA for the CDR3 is TGCGCCAGCAGCTTGGAGGTAGGGGTGGACAATGAGCAGTTCTTC. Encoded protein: CASSLEVGVDNEQFF.